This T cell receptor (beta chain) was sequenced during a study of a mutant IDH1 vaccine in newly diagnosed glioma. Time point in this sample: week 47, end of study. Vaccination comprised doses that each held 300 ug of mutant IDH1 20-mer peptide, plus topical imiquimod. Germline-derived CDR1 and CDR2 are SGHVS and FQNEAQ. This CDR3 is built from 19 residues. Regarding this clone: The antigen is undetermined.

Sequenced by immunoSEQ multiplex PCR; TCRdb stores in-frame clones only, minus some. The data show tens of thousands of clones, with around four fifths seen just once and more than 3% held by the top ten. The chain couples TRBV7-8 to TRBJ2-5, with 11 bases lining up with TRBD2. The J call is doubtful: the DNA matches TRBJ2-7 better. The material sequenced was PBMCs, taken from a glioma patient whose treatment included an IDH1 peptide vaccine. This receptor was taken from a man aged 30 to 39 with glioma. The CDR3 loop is CASSPRWLAGGPRYYEQYF. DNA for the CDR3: TGTGCCAGCAGCCCGAGGTGGCTAGCGGGGGGCCCAAGATACTACGAGCAGTACTTC.